The rows below give T cell receptor beta chains drawn from one sample of a study of human T cells and chemical hapten exposure. MiXCR was run by TCRdb on the RACE reads, yielding one entry per CDR3 protein. Of around 300,000 distinct CDR3 sequences in the sample, almost 8% were seen once. The sample here was whole blood, taken in connection with sensitization to the hapten diphenylcyclopropenone (DPC). The receptor set was obtained from a man aged 18 to 30 with alopecia areata. Some clones in this sample may be carry-over from other donors' samples. The CDR3 runs from the conserved cysteine through the conserved F or W.

len	v_gene	j_gene	CDR3aa
17	TRBV4-3	TRBJ2-7	CASSQDGFRTGVDEQYF
14	TRBV12-3/TRBV12-4	TRBJ1-5	CASSLVTANQPQHF
17	TRBV20-1	TRBJ2-1	CSARVLTGWESYNEQFF
14	TRBV6-5	TRBJ2-1	CASSPDHTYNEQFF
13	TRBV6-6	TRBJ2-3	CASGTSTTDTQYF
16	TRBV12-3/TRBV12-4	TRBJ1-4	CASSPPRGGANEKLFF
17	TRBV10-3	TRBJ2-1	CAIRGDRPTVSYNEQFF
17	TRBV28	TRBJ2-5	CASSFPMTSGLGETQYF
16	TRBV18	TRBJ2-1	CASSPPGQGSYNEQFF
16	TRBV6-1	TRBJ1-3	CATQPWTPDSGNTIYF
13	TRBV29-1	TRBJ1-1	CSVRTAFNTEAFF
14	TRBV6-2/TRBV6-3	TRBJ1-5	CASRGTGSNQPQHF
14	TRBV5-1	TRBJ1-1	CASNPREGRTEAFF
16	TRBV10-3	TRBJ1-3	CAIDAGTGSSGNTIYF
15	TRBV29-1	TRBJ1-1	CSVGVGGGPNTEAFF
16	TRBV6-5	TRBJ1-3	CASSYGGAGAGNTIYF
13	TRBV24-1	TRBJ2-3	CATSAPSTDTQYF
13	TRBV10-3	TRBJ2-5	CAISSAGEETQYF
14	TRBV7-2	TRBJ1-2	CASSSGTFNYGYTF
16	TRBV5-1	TRBJ2-1	CASSSRRTGDYNEQFF
15	TRBV21-1	TRBJ1-2	CASIGLDRGDYGYTF
14	TRBV14	TRBJ2-7	CASSSEGEKHEQYF
13	TRBV20-1	TRBJ1-1	CSATGGKDTEAFF
13	TRBV7-8	TRBJ2-5	CASSSGFRETQYF
13	TRBV7-2	TRBJ2-5	CAGGAAVGETQYF
14	TRBV6-5	TRBJ1-6	CASMRSSYNSPLHF
12	TRBV29-1	TRBJ1-3	CGTGGSGNTIYF
16	TRBV5-1	TRBJ2-1	CASSVGTTRDYNEQFF
13	TRBV24-1	TRBJ1-5	CAIGTGVFQPQHF
13	TRBV2	TRBJ2-1	CASSILIYNEQFF
17	TRBV12-3/TRBV12-4	TRBJ1-5	CASSPSKGVVGNQPQHF
11	TRBV20-1	TRBJ2-3	CSASLLNTQYF
14	TRBV7-9	TRBJ1-6	CASRSDSYNSPLHF